Listed below are T cell receptor beta chains from one sample, sequenced in a study of beta chain features in type 1 diabetes. Method: immunoSEQ multiplex PCR; TCRdb's copy keeps in-frame clones and lacks some. The sample lists around 180,000 clones, 7.8% occurring once. The sequenced material came from central memory CD4+ T cells from blood. The source is a woman between 40 and 50 years old with type 1 diabetes. The CDR3 runs from the conserved cysteine through the conserved F or W. The order of the fields is V gene, J gene, CDR3 protein.

V gene: TRBV27
J gene: TRBJ2-5
CDR3 protein: CASRGLAGALYF

V gene: TRBV6-5
J gene: TRBJ2-7
CDR3 protein: CASNGPSYEQYF

V gene: TRBV2
J gene: TRBJ2-1
CDR3 protein: CASSKSPYNEQFF

V gene: TRBV5-4
J gene: TRBJ2-2
CDR3 protein: CASSPDRVGTGELFF

V gene: TRBV2
J gene: TRBJ2-2
CDR3 protein: CASSSSGYTGELFF

V gene: TRBV5-1
J gene: TRBJ2-7
CDR3 protein: CASSTGLAGGLASSYEQYF

V gene: TRBV7-9
J gene: TRBJ1-2
CDR3 protein: CASIPNGGLFYGYTF

V gene: TRBV11-2
J gene: TRBJ1-1
CDR3 protein: CASSLGDTYTEAFF

V gene: TRBV5-1
J gene: TRBJ2-3
CDR3 protein: CASNSGQEGTDTQYF

V gene: TRBV7-2
J gene: TRBJ1-5
CDR3 protein: CASSLGTTTNQPQHF

V gene: TRBV19
J gene: TRBJ2-6
CDR3 protein: CASKREAGANVLTF

V gene: TRBV4-1
J gene: TRBJ1-1
CDR3 protein: CASSQERTNTEAFF

V gene: TRBV4-2
J gene: TRBJ2-1
CDR3 protein: CASSHGGGDNEQFF

V gene: TRBV7-2
J gene: TRBJ2-1
CDR3 protein: CASSFNGRRGEQFF

V gene: TRBV6-6
J gene: TRBJ1-1
CDR3 protein: CASSYFRGQRNTEAFF

V gene: TRBV30
J gene: TRBJ2-5
CDR3 protein: CAWSPTGREQYF

V gene: TRBV6-1
J gene: TRBJ1-6
CDR3 protein: CASSDNSYNSPLHF

V gene: TRBV5-5
J gene: TRBJ1-1
CDR3 protein: CASSLSPQVNTEAFF

V gene: TRBV29-1
J gene: TRBJ1-2
CDR3 protein: CSVDDERDYGYTF

V gene: TRBV5-1
J gene: TRBJ2-5
CDR3 protein: CASRDTQETQYF